These 26 T cell receptor beta chains share one sample of origin, sequenced in a study of cytomegalovirus exposure and HLA in healthy donors. Primers for the PCR totalled 60 Vbeta and 13 Jbeta. Profiled with immunoSEQ multiplex PCR; TCRdb holds only in-frame clones, not every one. The sample comprises 150,000 or so clones, more than 75% of which are singletons, and approximately 14% rests with the top ten. Sample: PBMCs. All receptors come from a woman aged 40 to 55 in good health and CMV-seronegative.

This chain links TRBV6-4 with TRBJ2-2; D might be TRBD1 (6 bases). V gave up 5 bases and J gave up 1 base, with 8 bases separating them. The V gene's germline CDR1 is MRHNA and CDR2 SNTAGT. The CDR3 has 14 amino acids. The CDR3 spells CASSPDRNTGELFF. The CDR3 DNA reads as TGTGCCAGCAGTCCGGACAGGAACACCGGGGAGCTGTTTTTT.

The chain joins TRBV27 to TRBJ2-1; D is possibly TRBD2 (5 bases). Germline loops: CDR1 MNHEY, CDR2 SMNVEV (reference sequence). V lost 4 bases to trimming and J lost 0 bases, with 10 bases between them. This CDR3 region has 15 residues. CDR3 protein: CASSSGGSSYNEQFF. The DNA of the CDR3 is TGTGCCAGCAGTTCCGGTGGGAGCTCCTACAATGAGCAGTTCTTC.

V usage is TRBV5-1 and J usage is TRBJ2-7; 7 positions agree with TRBD1. Germline values: CDR1 SGHRS, CDR2 YFSETQ. Unmatched junction bases numbered 8, after V lost 4 bases and J lost 4 bases. The CDR3 totals 14 residues. CDR3 coding DNA: TGCGCCAGCAGCCCAGAAGGGACAGCGTACGAGCAGTACTTC. This translates into CASSPEGTAYEQYF.

A note on this clone: Other nucleotide sequences from this sample produce the same CDR3. The chain has TRBV6-5 and TRBJ2-7; 8 nucleotides align to TRBD1. Germline V gene data show CDR1 as MNHEY and CDR2 as SVGAGI. J gave up 4 bases and V 5 bases, and 7 bases lay outside the gene matches. The CDR3 is made up of 14 amino acids. This chain's CDR3 is CASSRTGRIYEQYF. The CDR3, as DNA: TGTGCCAGCAGTCGGACAGGGCGAATATACGAGCAGTACTTC.

This clone has a single count. The rearrangement joins TRBV6-4 to TRBJ2-3; D gene ambiguous. The CDR3 has 13 amino acids. Deletions cut 2 bases from V and 5 bases from J, with 8 bases between. Germline loops: CDR1 MRHNA, CDR2 SNTAGT. The chain's CDR3 is CASSDGIVDTQYF. CDR3 DNA: TGTGCCAGCAGTGACGGCATCGTAGATACGCAGTATTTT.

The chain couples TRBV5-4 to TRBJ2-5; TRBD2 matches at 10 bases. Trimming took 4 bases from V and 4 from J; bases not matched to a gene: 10. Germline CDR1 reads SGHNT; CDR2 reads YYREEE (reference sequence). The CDR3 totals 16 residues. The chain's CDR3 is CASSQETTSGSETQYF. DNA for the CDR3: TGTGCCAGCAGCCAAGAGACGACTAGCGGGTCAGAGACCCAGTACTTC.

With respect to this clone: Without the conserved terminal phenylalanine or tryptophan, this CDR3 likely stems from a read error. The DNA is omitted, as the CDR3 cannot be located on it reliably, and the CDR3 follows TCRdb's listing. V and J are TRBV16 and TRBJ1-2; TRBD1 is the table's D call and was not checked against the DNA. The CDR3 contains 13 residues when both ends are counted. CDR1 is KGHSY, CDR2 FQNENV, per germline. CDR3: CASSQNSQGPPRV.

The chain recombines TRBV6-6 with TRBJ1-4, with 7 positions matching TRBD1. After removal of 6 bases from V and 4 bases from J, the junction contained 8 bases not matched to a gene. The germline CDR1 and CDR2 sequences are MNHNY and SVGAGI (reference sequence). This CDR3 has 15 amino acids. The CDR3 sequence: CASSERGRDNEKLFF. The CDR3 bases are TGTGCCAGCAGCGAGAGGGGGCGTGATAATGAAAAACTGTTTTTT.

This sequence joins TRBV2 and TRBJ2-1; D is ambiguous. Looked up from germline, CDR1 is SNHLY and CDR2 is FYNNEI. The CDR3 is 15 residues long. Trimming took 0 bases from V and 9 from J, leaving 15 bases between them. This chain's CDR3 is CASSEALYRFGEQFF. CDR3 DNA sequence: TGTGCCAGCAGTGAAGCGCTTTACCGATTCGGTGAGCAGTTCTTC.

The chain joins TRBV27 to TRBJ2-5; possible D gene TRBD1, 6 bases. Gene TRBJ2-7 matches the end of the DNA better, so the J call may be wrong. The CDR3 runs 14 residues. Germline CDR1 MNHEY, CDR2 SMNVEV (reference sequence). The CDR3 region has the DNA TGTGCCAGCAGGTGGGCGGGCCGAGGGGGCGAGCAGTACTTC. It specifies CASRWAGRGGEQYF.

For the CDR3, the DNA is TGTGCCAGCAGCGGGACAGACTACGAGCAGTACTTC. This sequence encodes CASSGTDYEQYF. The rearrangement links TRBV7-2 to TRBJ2-5, with TRBD1 identical over 7 bases. TRBJ2-7 explains the end of the DNA better; the J call may be wrong. The CDR3 covers 12 residues. Germline values: CDR1 SGHTA, CDR2 FQGNSA.

Notes on this clone: An end of the junction does not agree with germline; a read error may underlie this. The chain links TRBV5-4 to TRBJ2-4; D possibly corresponds to TRBD1 (6 bases). Germline V CDR1 and CDR2: SGHNT, YYREEE (reference sequence). This CDR3 comprises 15 residues. The CDR3 protein is CASSPQGQAKNSQYF. CDR3 coding DNA: TGTGCCAGCAGCCCCCAGGGACAAGCCAAAAACAGTCAGTACTTC.

The J gene is TRBJ2-5, the V gene TRBV9; 8 positions match TRBD2. The length of the CDR3 is 14 residues. Germline V gene sequence: CDR1 SGDLS, CDR2 YYNGEE. Losses at the gene ends were 0 bases for V and 5 bases for J; bases not matched to a gene: 3. The CDR3 reads CASSVDGGRETQYF. The CDR3 DNA is TGTGCCAGCAGCGTAGATGGCGGGAGGGAGACCCAGTACTTC. Using reference TRBV9 and TRBJ2-5 for the parts outside the CDR3, the full variable domain is DSGVTQTPKHLITATGQRVTLRCSPRSGDLSVYWYQQSLDQGLQFLIQYYNGEERAKGNILERFSAQQFPDLHSELNLSSLELGDSALYFCASSVDGGRETQYFGPGTRLLVL.

The V call is TRBV6-5, the J call TRBJ2-7, with D perhaps TRBD1 (6 bases). Germline V gene lookup returns CDR1 MNHEY and CDR2 SVGAGI. V lost 2 bases to trimming and J lost 3 bases, with 14 bases between them. The CDR3 contains 15 residues. The DNA of the CDR3 is TGTGCCAGCAGTTACACAGGGTTTGGTTACTACGAGCAGTACTTC. It codes for CASSYTGFGYYEQYF.

Comments on this clone: This same CDR3 is encoded by further DNA sequences in the sample. The chain joins TRBV19 to TRBJ1-3; no reliable D call. This CDR3 region has 14 residues. Germline-derived CDR1 and CDR2 are LNHDA and SQIVND (reference sequence). V lost 6 bases to trimming and J lost 1 base, with 10 bases between them. CDR3 protein: CASSVDTSGNTIYF. CDR3 sequence (DNA): TGTGCCAGTAGCGTCGACACATCTGGAAACACCATATATTTT.

V and J are TRBV28 and TRBJ1-2; D is uncertain. Trimming cost V 6 bases and J 5 bases, with 10 bases left between them. The CDR3 spans 12 residues. The germline CDR1 and CDR2 sequences are MDHEN and SYDVKM. CDR3: CASRKQSYGYTF. The CDR3 DNA is TGTGCCAGCAGGAAACAGAGTTATGGCTACACCTTC.

This chain connects TRBV19 to TRBJ1-5; weak D call: TRBD1 (5 bases). The germline CDR1 and CDR2 sequences are LNHDA and SQIVND (reference sequence). CDR3 length: 15 residues. V lost 5 bases to trimming and J lost 1 base, with 12 bases between them. The DNA of the CDR3 is TGTGCCAGTAGTGGTCGACAGAGAAGCAATCAGCCCCAGCATTTT. Encoded protein: CASSGRQRSNQPQHF.

A few counts support this clone. The V call is TRBV7-6, the J call TRBJ2-2; 7 bases map to TRBD1. Germline V gene data show CDR1 as SGHVS and CDR2 as FNYEAQ. J gave up 6 bases and V 5 bases, and 9 bases lay outside the gene matches. The CDR3 is made up of 15 amino acids. The CDR3 DNA sequence: TGTGCCAGCAGCCTGCGACAGGGATATGCCGGGGAGCTGTTTTTT. This translates into CASSLRQGYAGELFF.

The genes are TRBV7-6 and TRBJ1-1, with 8 bases that match TRBD1. This CDR3 contains 17 residues. The V gene end was trimmed by 5 bases and the J gene end by 1 base; junction bases not matched to a gene: 12. The germline gives CDR1 SGHVS, CDR2 FNYEAQ. CDR3 in DNA: TGTGCCAGCAGCCCTGAACCAGGGGGCGTAGGGAACACTGAAGCTTTCTTT. It translates to CASSPEPGGVGNTEAFF.

The rearrangement joins TRBV18 to TRBJ1-1; 9 bases are a match to TRBD1. Germline V gene sequence: CDR1 KGHSH, CDR2 LQKENI. The CDR3 totals 15 residues. With 0 bases clipped from V and 1 base from J, the junction kept 0 bases outside the gene matches. The DNA for the CDR3 is TGTGCCAGCTCACCACCGGGACAGGGGAACACTGAAGCTTTCTTT. Its protein is CASSPPGQGNTEAFF.

This sequence joins TRBV28 and TRBJ2-7; the match to TRBD2 covers 8 bases. The V gene end was trimmed by 2 bases and the J gene end by 0 bases; junction bases not matched to a gene: 6. CDR1 MDHEN and CDR2 SYDVKM come from the germline V gene. This CDR3 region has 16 residues. The CDR3 sequence is CASSLPREGFSYEQYF. For the CDR3, the DNA is TGTGCCAGCAGTTTACCCCGGGAGGGATTCTCCTACGAGCAGTACTTC.

The chain recombines TRBV5-6 with TRBJ2-7, with 7 bases matching TRBD2. The V gene end was trimmed by 3 bases and the J gene end by 1 base; junction bases not matched to a gene: 4. This CDR3 comprises 14 residues. Germline V gene sequence: CDR1 SGHDT, CDR2 YYEEEE. CDR3 protein: CASSWEGISYEQYF. The CDR3, as DNA: TGTGCCAGCAGCTGGGAGGGAATATCCTACGAGCAGTACTTC.

In this sample, this clone turned up a few times. This chain links TRBV11-2 with TRBJ1-1, with 7 bases fitting TRBD1. The CDR3 runs to 12 residues. V lost 5 bases, J lost 12 bases, and 9 bases stayed unmatched. CDR1 SGHAT and CDR2 FQNNGV come from the germline V gene. The CDR3 loop reads CASSLDRVGTFF. The CDR3 DNA is TGTGCCAGCAGCCTCGACAGGGTCGGGACTTTCTTT.

The chain couples TRBV19 to TRBJ1-5; D call uncertain. The CDR3 spans 14 residues. Per germline, CDR1 LNHDA and CDR2 SQIVND (reference sequence). With 7 bases removed from V and 2 bases from J, the gap between germline ends came to 12 bases. The CDR3 protein is CASTLGSGNQPQHF. CDR3 coding DNA: TGTGCCAGTACCTTAGGGAGTGGCAATCAGCCCCAGCATTTT.

The V and J genes are TRBV27 and TRBJ1-5, with D perhaps matching TRBD1 (6 bases). Between the trimmed V and J ends, which lost 2 bases and 4 bases, there was a span of 9 bases. This CDR3 is built from 14 residues. Germline values: CDR1 MNHEY, CDR2 SMNVEV (reference sequence). The DNA of the CDR3 is TGTGCCAGCAGTTTAAACAGGGCAAATCAGCCCCAGCATTTT. Protein product: CASSLNRANQPQHF.

The chain has TRBV15 and TRBJ2-3; the match to TRBD2 covers 8 bases. The CDR3 consists of 14 residues. V was pared by 5 bases and J by 3 bases, with 4 bases of the junction left unmatched. CDR1 is LNHNV, CDR2 YYDKDF, per germline (reference sequence). Here the CDR3 reads CATSPGGRTDTQYF. The CDR3 DNA follows: TGTGCCACCAGCCCGGGAGGGAGAACAGATACGCAGTATTTT.